The clone carrying this T cell receptor (beta chain) came up once. Its antigen is as yet unknown. The sample comes from a study of yellow fever vaccine responses in identical twins. Study-wide results and limits: In identical twins, vaccine T cell responses appeared partly shared and partly individual.

TCRdb re-derived calls from the RT-PCR reads in MiXCR, one entry per CDR3 protein. The table lists under 1,500 distinct CDR3 sequences, roughly nine tenths of them singletons. The CDR3 is made up of 15 amino acids. The chain uses TRBV21-1 and TRBJ2-7; whether TRBD2, the table's D call, matches the DNA was not checked. TRBV21-1 is a pseudogene locus. This material consisted of T cells from blood (PBMCs), unsorted or a sorted subset (not recorded which), taken before or after yellow fever vaccination (not recorded which). The receptor's source is a woman under 30 who received the yellow fever vaccine. The CDR3 here is CASSKPTWVEGEQYF. As DNA, the CDR3 is TGTGCCAGCAGCAAACCTACTTGGGTCGAGGGTGAGCAGTACTTC.